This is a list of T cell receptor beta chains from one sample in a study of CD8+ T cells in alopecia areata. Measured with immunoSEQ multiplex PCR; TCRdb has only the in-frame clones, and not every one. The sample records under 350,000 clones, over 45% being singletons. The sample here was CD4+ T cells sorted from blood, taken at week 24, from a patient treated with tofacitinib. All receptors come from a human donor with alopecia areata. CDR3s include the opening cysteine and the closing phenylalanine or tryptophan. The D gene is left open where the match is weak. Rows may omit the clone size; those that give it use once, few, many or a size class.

DNA: TGCGCCAGCCGCAGGACGGGCCAAGAGACCCAGTACTTC
CDR3: CASRRTGQETQYF
V: TRBV5-1
J: TRBJ2-5
size: .
D: .

DNA: TGTGCCAGTAGTACGCGGGGGAGAGCAATCTACGAGCAGTACTTC
CDR3: CASSTRGRAIYEQYF
V: TRBV6-1
J: TRBJ2-7
size: .
D: TRBD2

DNA: TGCAGCGTTGGCCTAGCGGTGGGCGAGACCCAGTACTTC
CDR3: CSVGLAVGETQYF
V: TRBV29-1
J: TRBJ2-5
size: .
D: TRBD2

DNA: TGCAGCGTTGTCCAGGACTATGGCTACACCTTC
CDR3: CSVVQDYGYTF
V: TRBV29-1
J: TRBJ1-2
size: .
D: .

DNA: TGCAGCGTTGATGGGGAGGGGGGCGCAGATACGCAGTATTTT
CDR3: CSVDGEGGADTQYF
V: TRBV29-1
J: TRBJ2-3
size: .
D: .

DNA: TGCAGCGTTGAGGTCCAGAACACTGAAGCTTTCTTT
CDR3: CSVEVQNTEAFF
V: TRBV29-1
J: TRBJ1-1
size: .
D: .

DNA: TGTGCCAGCAGTCCAAGCTCGAGTCAGCCCCAGCATTTT
CDR3: CASSPSSSQPQHF
V: TRBV7-2
J: TRBJ1-5
size: .
D: .

DNA: TGTGCCATCAGTGGCGGAGAGACCCAGTACTTC
CDR3: CAISGGETQYF
V: TRBV10-3
J: TRBJ2-5
size: .
D: .

DNA: TGTGCCAGCAGCTTCGACGGGACAGGGTCCCCCAAGGGTGAAGCTTTCTTT
CDR3: CASSFDGTGSPKGEAFF
V: TRBV7-8
J: TRBJ1-1
size: .
D: TRBD1

DNA: TGTGCCAGCAGCGTTCAGGCAGAGAATTCACCCCTCCACTTT
CDR3: CASSVQAENSPLHF
V: TRBV9
J: TRBJ1-6
size: .
D: .

DNA: TGTGCCAGCAGCTTGACCGGTCCAGAAGCTTTCTTT
CDR3: CASSLTGPEAFF
V: TRBV11-2
J: TRBJ1-1
size: .
D: .

DNA: TGCAGCTCCCGGGACGGATTCGACACTGAAGCTTTCTTT
CDR3: CSSRDGFDTEAFF
V: TRBV29-1
J: TRBJ1-1
size: .
D: .

DNA: TGCGCCAGCAGCATCCCGGGAGAAGAGACCCAGTACTTC
CDR3: CASSIPGEETQYF
V: TRBV5-1
J: TRBJ2-5
size: .
D: .

DNA: TGCGCCAGCAGCTTTGGGACAGGGGGCTTTCCAGAGCAGTACTTC
CDR3: CASSFGTGGFPEQYF
V: TRBV5-1
J: TRBJ2-7
size: .
D: TRBD1

DNA: TGTGCCAGCAGCTTAGGACAGGGTCTCCAAGAGACCCAGTACTTC
CDR3: CASSLGQGLQETQYF
V: TRBV5-6
J: TRBJ2-5
size: .
D: TRBD1

DNA: TGTGCCAGCAGTCGACGGACAGATACGCAGTATTTT
CDR3: CASSRRTDTQYF
V: TRBV6-5
J: TRBJ2-3
size: .
D: .

DNA: TGTGCCTGGAGTTCAGGACAGGCCGGATATAGCAATCAGCCCCAGCATTTT
CDR3: CAWSSGQAGYSNQPQHF
V: TRBV30
J: TRBJ1-5
size: .
D: TRBD1

DNA: TGTGCCAGCTCACCAAACGGGCCGGGGCCCGGCGGCGGTCAGACCCAGTACTTC
CDR3: CASSPNGPGPGGGQTQYF
V: TRBV18
J: TRBJ2-5
size: .
D: .

DNA: TGCAGCGCTACGACAGGGGGGGGACAGGCAGATACGCAGTATTTT
CDR3: CSATTGGGQADTQYF
V: TRBV29-1
J: TRBJ2-3
size: .
D: TRBD1

DNA: TGTGCCTGGAGTGGGTCCAACTATGGCTACACCTTC
CDR3: CAWSGSNYGYTF
V: TRBV30
J: TRBJ1-2
size: .
D: .

DNA: TGTGCCAGCAACCCGACAGCGAACTATGGCTACACCTTC
CDR3: CASNPTANYGYTF
V: TRBV7-9
J: TRBJ1-2
size: few
D: .

DNA: TGTGCCAGCAGCCGAGAACGGGACAGGGCCGGGGAGCTGTTTTTT
CDR3: CASSRERDRAGELFF
V: TRBV7-2
J: TRBJ2-2
size: few
D: TRBD1

DNA: TGCGCCAGCTCCCCCCGGACAGGGGGCGCCGAGCAGTACTTC
CDR3: CASSPRTGGAEQYF
V: TRBV4-3
J: TRBJ2-7
size: once
D: TRBD1

DNA: TGCAGCGTTGCCGGACAGGGGATTTCTCAAGAGACCCAGTACTTC
CDR3: CSVAGQGISQETQYF
V: TRBV29-1
J: TRBJ2-5
size: .
D: TRBD1

DNA: TGTGCCAGCAGTGGATGGACAGGGTCCTACAATGAGCAGTTCTTC
CDR3: CASSGWTGSYNEQFF
V: TRBV25-1
J: TRBJ2-1
size: .
D: TRBD1

DNA: TGCGCCAGCTCCTCTAGTGTGGGGGGGTCCTACAATGAGCAGTTCTTC
CDR3: CASSSSVGGSYNEQFF
V: TRBV5-1
J: TRBJ2-1
size: few
D: TRBD2

DNA: TGTGCCAGCAGTTCACCCAGGACCTCGAGGTCGACCCTCCACTTT
CDR3: CASSSPRTSRSTLHF
V: TRBV25-1
J: TRBJ1-6
size: .
D: .

DNA: TGTGCCATCAGGGGGGACCGAGGCGGTTACGAGCAGTACTTC
CDR3: CAIRGDRGGYEQYF
V: TRBV10-3
J: TRBJ2-7
size: once
D: .

DNA: TGTGCCAGCAGCTTAGTTGTGACTAAGCGGGGCTCCTACAATGAGCAGTTCTTC
CDR3: CASSLVVTKRGSYNEQFF
V: TRBV11-2
J: TRBJ2-1
size: .
D: TRBD2

DNA: TGTGCCAGCAGCCGGACAGGTTTATCACCCCTCCACTTT
CDR3: CASSRTGLSPLHF
V: TRBV27
J: TRBJ1-6
size: few
D: TRBD1

DNA: TGCAGTGCTATAGCAACAGATACGCAGTATTTT
CDR3: CSAIATDTQYF
V: TRBV20-1
J: TRBJ2-3
size: .
D: .

DNA: TGTGCCAGCACCAGGGGGGCGATCATCACGGAGACCCAGTACTTC
CDR3: CASTRGAIITETQYF
V: TRBV28
J: TRBJ2-5
size: .
D: .

DNA: TGCGCCAGCAGTCAATCTAAGCGTGCGTCGGCCATCCAGGGATCGTTGTCCCAAGAGACCCAGTACTTC
CDR3: CASSQSKRASAIQGSLSQETQYF
V: TRBV23-1
J: TRBJ2-5
size: .
D: .

DNA: TGTGCCAGCAGCCCGATAACTAGCGGGGGGGCTCCTTCCTACAATGAGCAGTTCTTC
CDR3: CASSPITSGGAPSYNEQFF
V: TRBV13
J: TRBJ2-1
size: .
D: TRBD2

DNA: TGTGCCAGCAGCCTAAGGACAGGGCAAAATCAGCCCCAGCATTTT
CDR3: CASSLRTGQNQPQHF
V: TRBV7-8
J: TRBJ1-5
size: .
D: TRBD1

DNA: TGTGCCCTAACTAGCGGGGGCACAGATACGCAGTATTTT
CDR3: CALTSGGTDTQYF
V: TRBV15
J: TRBJ2-3
size: .
D: TRBD2

DNA: TGTGCCAGCACCCTAGACAGGTACTCCTACGAGCAGTACTTC
CDR3: CASTLDRYSYEQYF
V: TRBV27
J: TRBJ2-7
size: .
D: .

DNA: TGCGCCAGCAGCTTGGAAAGACAGGATTCGACCCAGTACTTC
CDR3: CASSLERQDSTQYF
V: TRBV5-1
J: TRBJ2-5
size: few
D: .

DNA: TGCGCCAGCAGCCAAGATGTGACAAAGGGTCCTAATAATTCACCCCTCCACTTT
CDR3: CASSQDVTKGPNNSPLHF
V: TRBV4-3
J: TRBJ1-6
size: .
D: .

DNA: TGTGCCTGGAGTGGGGCGGGGGGGCCCCCGGAGACCCAGTACTTC
CDR3: CAWSGAGGPPETQYF
V: TRBV30
J: TRBJ2-5
size: .
D: TRBD2

DNA: TGCGCCAGCAGCGGGCAGCCTTCCTACGAGCAGTACTTC
CDR3: CASSGQPSYEQYF
V: TRBV5-1
J: TRBJ2-7
size: few
D: .

DNA: TGTGCCAGCAGTTCTAGCGGGGGGGCGTCCGAGCAGTTCTTC
CDR3: CASSSSGGASEQFF
V: TRBV2
J: TRBJ2-1
size: many
D: TRBD2

DNA: TGTGCCAGCAGCTTTAGCAGGGATGCAGATACGCAGTATTTT
CDR3: CASSFSRDADTQYF
V: TRBV13
J: TRBJ2-3
size: few
D: .

DNA: TGCGCCAGCAGCCAACCAGGCAGCTATGGCTACACCTTC
CDR3: CASSQPGSYGYTF
V: TRBV4-3
J: TRBJ1-2
size: .
D: .

DNA: TGTGCCTGGAGTAGAGGGGCGGATAATCAGCCCCAGCATTTT
CDR3: CAWSRGADNQPQHF
V: TRBV30
J: TRBJ1-5
size: .
D: .

DNA: TGCGCCAGCAGCCGCAATTCAGGCAGCAATTCACCCCTCCACTTT
CDR3: CASSRNSGSNSPLHF
V: TRBV4-3
J: TRBJ1-6
size: .
D: .

DNA: TGCAGCGTTGGTGGGGGGAACACTGAAGCTTTCTTT
CDR3: CSVGGGNTEAFF
V: TRBV29-1
J: TRBJ1-1
size: few
D: .

DNA: TGTGCCAGCAGCTTAGGAGCCTACCCGAGCTCCTATAATTCACCCCTCCACTTT
CDR3: CASSLGAYPSSYNSPLHF
V: TRBV7-2
J: TRBJ1-6
size: .
D: .

DNA: TGTGCCGCCCCGACAGATCGTGGCTACACCTTC
CDR3: CAAPTDRGYTF
V: TRBV30
J: TRBJ1-2
size: once
D: .

DNA: TGCAGCGTTGAAATTGTCCTGAACACTGAAGCTTTCTTT
CDR3: CSVEIVLNTEAFF
V: TRBV29-1
J: TRBJ1-1
size: .
D: .

DNA: TGTGCCAGCAGTTACGCACAGGCAACTAACTATGGCTACACCTTC
CDR3: CASSYAQATNYGYTF
V: TRBV6-5
J: TRBJ1-2
size: .
D: .

DNA: TGTGCCAGCAGCTTGGTTGGGACAGGGACCTATAGCTCTGGGGCCAACGTCCTGACTTTC
CDR3: CASSLVGTGTYSSGANVLTF
V: TRBV5-4
J: TRBJ2-6
size: .
D: TRBD1